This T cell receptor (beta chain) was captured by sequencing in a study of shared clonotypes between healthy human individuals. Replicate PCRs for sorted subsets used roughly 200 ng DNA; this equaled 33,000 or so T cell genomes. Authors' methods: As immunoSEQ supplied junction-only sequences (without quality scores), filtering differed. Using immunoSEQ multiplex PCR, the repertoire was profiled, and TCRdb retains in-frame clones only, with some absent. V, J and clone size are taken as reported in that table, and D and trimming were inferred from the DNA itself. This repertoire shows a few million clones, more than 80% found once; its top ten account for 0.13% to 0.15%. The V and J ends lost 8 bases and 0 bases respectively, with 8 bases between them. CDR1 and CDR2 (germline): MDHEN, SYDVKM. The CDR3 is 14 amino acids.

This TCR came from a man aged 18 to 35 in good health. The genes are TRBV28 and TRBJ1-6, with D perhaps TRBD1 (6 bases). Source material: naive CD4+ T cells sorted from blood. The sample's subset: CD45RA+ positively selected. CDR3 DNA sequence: TGTGCCAGCGGACAGAGCTCCTATAATTCACCCCTCCACTTT. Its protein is CASGQSSYNSPLHF.